This entry lists 19 T cell receptor beta chains sequenced from one sample in a study of cytomegalovirus exposure and HLA in healthy donors. The PCR contained 60 Vbeta and 13 Jbeta primers. Assay used: immunoSEQ multiplex PCR; TCRdb lists only in-frame clones, some missing. The table records 100,000 to 150,000 clones, about three quarters of them present only once. Sequencing was carried out using PBMCs. The receptors were sampled from an older woman in good health and CMV-seropositive.

Only a few counts were recorded for this clone. V gene TRBV11-2 combines with J gene TRBJ2-1; 7 nucleotides agree with TRBD1. The V and J ends lost 8 bases and 2 bases, in that order; junction bases with no gene match: 9. This CDR3 has 15 residues. Germline-derived CDR1 and CDR2 are SGHAT and FQNNGV. Here the CDR3 reads CASAYRDSTYNEQFF. CDR3 coding DNA: TGTGCCAGCGCTTACCGGGACAGCACCTACAATGAGCAGTTCTTC.

The chain employs TRBV6-1 and TRBJ2-1, with 9 bases matching TRBD2. This CDR3 has 18 amino acids. V was pared by 2 bases and J by 3 bases, with 11 bases of the junction left unmatched. Germline CDR1 is MNHNS and CDR2 is SASEGT. The chain's CDR3 is CASSERAGGPTGYNEQFF. CDR3 sequence (DNA): TGTGCCAGCAGTGAACGGGCGGGGGGGCCCACGGGCTACAATGAGCAGTTCTTC.

This sequence joins TRBV18 and TRBJ1-1; 9 nucleotides align to TRBD1. V lost 3 bases, J lost 7 bases, and 3 bases stayed unmatched. The CDR3 contains 13 residues. In germline, CDR1 is KGHSH, CDR2 LQKENI. CDR3 in DNA: TGTGCCAGCTCACCCCGGACAGGGGTTGAAGCTTTCTTT. Its translation is CASSPRTGVEAFF.

V usage is TRBV5-4 and J usage is TRBJ2-3, with TRBD2 matching over 8 bases. The CDR3 contains 15 residues. Germline CDR1 reads SGHNT; CDR2 reads YYREEE (reference sequence). V lost 0 bases to trimming and J lost 0 bases; unmatched junction nucleotides: 0. The CDR3 bases are TGTGCCAGCAGCTTGGTAGCGGGAAGCACAGATACGCAGTATTTT. Protein: CASSLVAGSTDTQYF.

The CDR3 region has the DNA TGTGCCAGCAGCTTGAAAGGGACAGGGGATGAAAAACTGTTTTTT. Encoded protein: CASSLKGTGDEKLFF. The chain uses TRBV5-4 and TRBJ1-4; 10 positions match TRBD1. The CDR3 length is 15 residues. Germline CDR1 reads SGHNT; CDR2 reads YYREEE (reference sequence). Losses at the gene ends were 1 base for V and 6 bases for J; bases not matched to a gene: 3.

This clone was seen only a few times. The J gene is TRBJ2-1, the V gene TRBV25-1, with 9 bases identical to TRBD1. The germline gives CDR1 MGHDK, CDR2 SYGVNS. The length of the CDR3 is 15 residues. The junction had 2 bases not matched to a gene; V was cut back by 5 bases and J by 0 bases. The DNA of the CDR3 is TGTGCCAGCAGTTCGGGACAGGGCTCCTACAATGAGCAGTTCTTC. Residues: CASSSGQGSYNEQFF.

In the case of this clone: This CDR3 is also generated by other DNA sequences in the sample. This rearrangement joins TRBV7-2 to TRBJ2-5; TRBD2 aligns across 10 bases. CDR1 and CDR2 (germline): SGHTA, FQGNSA. The V and J ends lost 4 bases and 2 bases, in that order; junction bases with no gene match: 7. The CDR3 covers 16 residues. As DNA, the CDR3 is TGTGCCAGCAGCTCCTCTAGCGGGGGAGGGCAAGAGACCCAGTACTTC. Translating gives CASSSSSGGGQETQYF.

This sequence joins TRBV6-6 and TRBJ2-1, with a possible D match to TRBD2 (6 bases). This CDR3 has 15 amino acids. Germline CDR1 MNHNY, CDR2 SVGAGI (reference sequence). The V gene lost 4 bases and the J gene lost 6 bases, with 16 bases spanning the gap. The CDR3 DNA sequence: TGTGCCAGCAGTTTAGAGACTAGAGTGGGCAATGAGCAGTTCTTC. Translated, it gives CASSLETRVGNEQFF.

The rearrangement joins TRBV5-1 to TRBJ2-5; perhaps TRBD1 as D (5 bases). The CDR3 extends over 14 amino acids. Deletions cut 2 bases from V and 0 bases from J, with 8 bases between. Germline CDR1 and CDR2: SGHRS and YFSETQ. The chain's CDR3 is CASSFQGYQETQYF. CDR3 coding DNA: TGCGCCAGCAGCTTTCAGGGTTACCAAGAGACCCAGTACTTC.

This chain links TRBV4-3 with TRBJ2-5; TRBD1 aligns across 9 bases. The J call may be mistaken, given a closer DNA end match to TRBJ2-7. Per germline, CDR1 LGHNA and CDR2 YSLEER. The CDR3 contains 16 residues. The CDR3, as DNA: TGCGCCAGCAGCCAAGGCCGGGACAGGGTGTATAGCGAGCAGTACTTC. Translated: CASSQGRDRVYSEQYF.

This chain uses TRBV6-1 with TRBJ2-7, with D tentatively TRBD1 (6 bases). Germline lookup yields CDR1 MNHNS and CDR2 SASEGT. The V end was cut by 6 bases, the J end by 2 bases, with 8 bases between. This CDR3 has 12 residues. CDR3 nucleotides: TGTGCCAGCAGGAAGGGGGCCTACGAGCAGTACTTC. Encoded protein: CASRKGAYEQYF.

This clone is a singleton in its sample. This sequence joins TRBV4-3 and TRBJ2-2; 8 bases are shared with TRBD1. Germline values: CDR1 LGHNA, CDR2 YSLEER. The CDR3 covers 16 residues. After removal of 1 base from V and 5 bases from J, the junction contained 6 bases not matched to a gene. CDR3 DNA: TGCGCCAGCAGCCAAGGTGACAGGGGTATTACCGGGGAGCTGTTTTTT. The encoded protein is CASSQGDRGITGELFF.

The rearrangement joins TRBV19 to TRBJ1-1; 7 nucleotides align to TRBD1. The ends lost 6 bases at V and 4 bases at J; junction bases unmatched: 11. Germline V CDR1 and CDR2: LNHDA, SQIVND (reference sequence). The CDR3 is 15 residues long. The DNA of the CDR3 is TGTGCCAGTAGGCCGGGTCAAGGGGGCTCCACTGAAGCTTTCTTT. It yields the protein CASRPGQGGSTEAFF.

The rearrangement uses TRBV6-5 and TRBJ1-2; 8 bases are shared with TRBD1. V was clipped by 6 bases and J by 6 bases; unmatched bases: 6. Germline CDR1 MNHEY, CDR2 SVGAGI. The CDR3 loop spans 13 amino acids. The CDR3 loop is CASSSDRDHGYTF. The CDR3 DNA follows: TGTGCCAGCAGCTCGGACAGGGACCATGGCTACACCTTC.

This chain links TRBV5-4 with TRBJ2-7, with D maybe TRBD2 (6 bases). This CDR3 has 15 residues. The germline V gene has CDR1 SGHNT and CDR2 YYREEE (reference sequence). The V end was cut by 4 bases, the J end by 0 bases, with 14 bases between. The CDR3 region has the DNA TGTGCCAGCAGCAACGGGACTGGAATCTCCTACGAGCAGTACTTC. This encodes CASSNGTGISYEQYF.

The chain couples TRBV11-2 to TRBJ1-3; D gene uncertain. V gave up 4 bases and J gave up 0 bases, with 4 bases separating them. Germline V CDR1 and CDR2: SGHAT, FQNNGV. The CDR3 has 13 amino acids. The CDR3 loop is CASSSVSGNTIYF. As DNA, the CDR3 is TGTGCCAGCAGCTCCGTCTCTGGAAACACCATATATTTT.

The chain is built from TRBV30 and TRBJ1-5; D is ambiguous. Trimming left V 2 bases short and J 6 bases short, with 11 bases between. Germline values: CDR1 GTSNPN, CDR2 SVGIG (reference sequence). The CDR3 consists of 13 residues. CDR3 nucleotides: TGTGCCTGGAGTTCGACTATCGGTCAGCCCCAGCATTTT. Residues: CAWSSTIGQPQHF.

This clone was picked up a small number of times. The chain carries TRBV7-2 and TRBJ1-6; D remains unclear. Trimming left V 6 bases short and J 7 bases short, with 13 bases between. The length of the CDR3 is 14 residues. Germline V gene sequence: CDR1 SGHTA, CDR2 FQGNSA. The CDR3 nucleotides read TGTGCCAGCAGTTGGATGCGGGGAAATTCACCCCTCCACTTT. It translates to CASSWMRGNSPLHF.

CDR3 region: CASSVTGQGASSQPQHF. Written as DNA, the CDR3 is TGTGCCAGCAGCGTTACCGGACAGGGGGCATCTAGTCAGCCCCAGCATTTT. The rearrangement joins TRBV7-2 to TRBJ1-5, with TRBD1 matching over 11 bases. V shed 5 bases and J 6 bases; nucleotides not matched to a gene: 12. CDR3 length: 17 amino acids. Germline CDR1 is SGHTA and CDR2 is FQGNSA.